These 5 T cell receptor beta chains came from one sample sequenced in a study of blood T cell repertoires in COVID-19. Assay: immunoSEQ multiplex PCR; the TCRdb copy retains only in-frame clones and omits some. The sample has more than 150,000 clones; approximately 88% are singletons. The sequencing input was peripheral blood. The source is a man between 60 and 70 years old with acute or convalescent COVID-19.

This clone was found a few times. The genes are TRBV10-3 and TRBJ2-7; TRBD1 matches 8 bases. Germline-derived CDR1 and CDR2 are ENHRY and SYGVKD. Germline trimming cut 6 bases from V and 3 bases from J; bases unmatched to any gene: 7. This CDR3 comprises 14 residues. Written as DNA, the CDR3 is TGTGCCATCAGAGACAGGGGAGAACTCTACGAGCAGTACTTC. Translating gives CAIRDRGELYEQYF.

In this sample, this clone turned up once. The chain links TRBV5-1 to TRBJ2-1, with 8 bases fitting TRBD2. Germline V gene data show CDR1 as SGHRS and CDR2 as YFSETQ. The trim removed 4 bases at V and 6 bases at J, leaving 6 bases unmatched. CDR3 length: 14 amino acids. The CDR3 here is CASSPWTSPNEQFF. CDR3 nucleotides: TGCGCCAGCAGCCCGTGGACTAGCCCCAATGAGCAGTTCTTC.

This rearrangement joins TRBV5-1 to TRBJ2-1; 11 nucleotides align to TRBD2. The CDR3 covers 17 residues. The ends lost 4 bases at V and 2 bases at J; junction bases unmatched: 8. The germline CDR1 and CDR2 sequences are SGHRS and YFSETQ. CDR3 in amino acids: CASSTTSGGLAYNEQFF. The CDR3 DNA reads TGCGCCAGCAGCACAACTAGCGGGGGCCTCGCCTACAATGAGCAGTTCTTC.

V gene TRBV18 combines with J gene TRBJ1-1; D gene ambiguous. V lost 3 bases to trimming and J lost 3 bases, with 17 bases between them. CDR3 size: 16 residues. From germline, CDR1 is KGHSH and CDR2 LQKENI. CDR3 amino acids: CASSPLTPGSDTEAFF. The CDR3 coding sequence is TGTGCCAGCTCACCTCTTACACCGGGGAGCGACACTGAAGCTTTCTTT.

The J gene is TRBJ1-3, the V gene TRBV5-5; D is unresolved. The CDR3 is 15 residues long. V was shortened by 1 base and J by 8 bases, with 16 bases between the two germline ends. From germline, CDR1 is SGHKS and CDR2 YYEKEE (reference sequence). The CDR3 loop is CASSLNPGSLDTIYF. In DNA, the CDR3 is TGTGCCAGCAGCTTGAACCCGGGTTCCCTCGACACCATATATTTT.